The next 3 T cell receptor beta chains were all read from a single sample in a study of shared clonotypes between healthy human individuals. Produced via immunoSEQ multiplex PCR; TCRdb's table is partial and in-frame only. The top ten clones hold about 0.12% of a sample with 560,000 or so clones, approximately 96% of them seen once. CD45RO-negative CD8 cells positively selected for CCR7 made up the naive population, which excluded terminally differentiated effector memory CD45RA+ cells. Sequencing used naive CD8+ T cells sorted from blood. The receptors were gathered from a woman aged 30 to 39 in good health.

The chain links TRBV7-9 to TRBJ2-1, with D possibly being TRBD2 (5 bases). This CDR3 region has 17 residues. In germline, CDR1 is SEHNR, CDR2 FQNEAQ (reference sequence). V dropped 2 bases and J dropped 1 base, with 15 bases sitting between them. The CDR3 nucleotides read TGTGCCAGCAGCTTATCCTCGTGGGAGTGGTCCTACAATGAGCAGTTCTTC. Amino acid sequence: CASSLSSWEWSYNEQFF. The full variable domain, in which reference TRBV7-9 and TRBJ2-1 provide the parts outside the CDR3, is DTGVSQNPRHKITKRGQNVTFRCDPISEHNRLYWYRQTLGQGPEFLTYFQNEAQLEKSRLLSDRFSAERPKGSFSTLEIQRTEQGDSAMYLCASSLSSWEWSYNEQFFGPGTRLTVL.

The chain has TRBV28 and TRBJ1-5; D gene unclear. Germline loops: CDR1 MDHEN, CDR2 SYDVKM. Trimming took off 7 bases at V and 2 bases at J, with 12 bases between the two ends. This CDR3 contains 14 residues. The CDR3, as DNA: TGTGCCAGCACGTTCAGTTGGGGCAATCAGCCCCAGCATTTT. Translating it yields CASTFSWGNQPQHF.

In DNA form, the CDR3 reads TGCGCCAGCAGCGCCAGACTTAACACTGAAGCTTTCTTT. Its translation: CASSARLNTEAFF. The chain couples TRBV4-1 to TRBJ1-1; no firm D call. The CDR3 is 13 amino acids. Germline CDR1 is MGHRA and CDR2 is YSYEKL. Trimming cost V 5 bases and J 2 bases, with 9 bases left between them.